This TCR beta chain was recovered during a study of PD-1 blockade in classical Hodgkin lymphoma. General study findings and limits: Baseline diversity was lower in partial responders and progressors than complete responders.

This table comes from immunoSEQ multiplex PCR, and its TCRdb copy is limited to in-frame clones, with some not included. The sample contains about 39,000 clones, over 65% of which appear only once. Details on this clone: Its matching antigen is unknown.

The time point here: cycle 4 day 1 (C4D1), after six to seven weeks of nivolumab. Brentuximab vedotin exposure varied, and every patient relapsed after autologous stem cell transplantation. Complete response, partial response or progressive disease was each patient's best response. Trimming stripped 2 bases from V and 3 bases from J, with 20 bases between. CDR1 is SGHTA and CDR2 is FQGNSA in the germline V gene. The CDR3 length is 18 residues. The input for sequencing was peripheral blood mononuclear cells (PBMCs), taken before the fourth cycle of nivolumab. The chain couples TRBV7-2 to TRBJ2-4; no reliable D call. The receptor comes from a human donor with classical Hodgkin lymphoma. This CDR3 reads CASSLIALPSTGKNIQYF. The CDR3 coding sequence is TGTGCCAGCAGCTTAATAGCCCTTCCCTCGACTGGCAAAAACATTCAGTACTTC.